A single sample gave rise to the 10 T cell receptor beta chains below, sequenced in a study of blood T cell repertoires in COVID-19. Sequenced by immunoSEQ multiplex PCR; TCRdb stores in-frame clones only, minus some. The repertoire includes 150,000 or so clones, 70% to 85% of them detected once, and 9.8% sits in the top ten. Sample: peripheral blood. The receptors come from a woman in her forties or fifties with acute or convalescent COVID-19.

This clone occurred once. The chain carries TRBV19 and TRBJ1-2; 10 bases align to TRBD1. The V and J ends lost 2 bases and 2 bases, in that order; junction bases with no gene match: 2. This CDR3 is 15 amino acids long. The germline V gene has CDR1 LNHDA and CDR2 SQIVND (reference sequence). CDR3 loop: CASSILGQGNYGYTF. The DNA of the CDR3 is TGTGCCAGTAGTATACTGGGACAGGGGAACTATGGCTACACCTTC.

The chain employs TRBV11-2 and TRBJ2-7; 7 bases map to TRBD1. J lost 3 bases, V lost 3 bases, and 8 bases had no gene match. Looked up from germline, CDR1 is SGHAT and CDR2 is FQNNGV. The CDR3 loop spans 15 amino acids. The DNA of the CDR3 is TGTGCCAGCAGCTTTGACGGGACAGACTTCTACGAGCAGTACTTC. This gives the protein CASSFDGTDFYEQYF.

This sequence joins TRBV10-3 and TRBJ1-1, with D possibly TRBD1 on 6 matching bases. The CDR3 length is 13 residues. Looked up from germline, CDR1 is ENHRY and CDR2 is SYGVKD. V was clipped by 6 bases and J by 5 bases, with 13 bases between them. The DNA of the CDR3 is TGTGCCATCAGCCCCCAACAGGGTACTGAAGCTTTCTTT. Protein sequence: CAISPQQGTEAFF.

This sequence joins TRBV12-3 or TRBV12-4 and TRBJ2-7; D perhaps matches TRBD2 (5 bases). Deletions cut 3 bases from V and 3 bases from J, with 9 bases between. The CDR3 contains 13 residues. The CDR3 here is CASSLTGSYEQYF. The CDR3 bases are TGTGCCAGCAGTTTGACGGGAAGCTACGAGCAGTACTTC.

V and J are TRBV7-3 and TRBJ2-5; TRBD2 aligns across 8 bases. CDR3 size: 14 residues. Germline values: CDR1 SGHTA, CDR2 FQGTGA. V trimming: 5 bases; J trimming: 6 bases; junction bases outside the gene matches: 8. Here the CDR3 DNA reads TGTGCCAGCAGCCCCTCCGGGGGGGAAAAGACCCAGTACTTC. Translation gives CASSPSGGEKTQYF.

This clone has more than one count but fewer than ten. The chain has TRBV5-4 and TRBJ2-7, with 9 bases aligning to TRBD1. This CDR3 contains 15 residues. Germline loops: CDR1 SGHNT, CDR2 YYREEE (reference sequence). V gave up 4 bases and J gave up 3 bases; unmatched junction bases: 8. CDR3 coding DNA: TGTGCCAGCAGCACCAGGGACAGGGTCATCTACGAGCAGTACTTC. It translates to CASSTRDRVIYEQYF.

This chain joins TRBV29-1 and TRBJ2-5, with D possibly TRBD2 on 5 matching bases. The CDR3 totals 13 residues. V was pared by 4 bases and J by 4 bases, with 13 bases between. Germline lookup yields CDR1 SQVTM and CDR2 ANQGSEA. The CDR3 spells CSVVTGGRETQYF. For the CDR3, the DNA is TGCAGCGTTGTTACTGGCGGGCGAGAGACCCAGTACTTC.

The chain links TRBV5-6 to TRBJ2-1; tentative D call: TRBD2 (5 bases). Germline values: CDR1 SGHDT, CDR2 YYEEEE. V was clipped by 0 bases and J by 0 bases, with 10 bases between them. The CDR3 covers 16 residues. The CDR3, as DNA: TGTGCCAGCAGCTTGGTTCAGACTATCTCCTACAATGAGCAGTTCTTC. As protein: CASSLVQTISYNEQFF.

The gene calls are TRBV6-6 and TRBJ2-7; a weak D match, TRBD2 (6 bases). Germline values: CDR1 MNHNY, CDR2 SVGAGI (reference sequence). This CDR3 has 14 amino acids. Trimming stripped 0 bases from V and 5 bases from J, with 11 bases between. CDR3 region: CASSYSMGEDEQYF. CDR3 nucleotide sequence: TGTGCCAGCAGTTACTCGATGGGGGAGGACGAGCAGTACTTC.

The CDR3 here is CASGGSFSRNEQFF. In DNA, the CDR3 is TGCGCCAGCGGCGGGTCCTTCAGTCGCAATGAGCAGTTCTTC. The V and J genes are TRBV10-2 and TRBJ2-1; D might be TRBD2 (5 bases). V shed 8 bases and J shed 6 bases, with 17 bases lying between them. Germline V gene lookup returns CDR1 WSHSY and CDR2 SAAADI. The CDR3 is made up of 14 amino acids.